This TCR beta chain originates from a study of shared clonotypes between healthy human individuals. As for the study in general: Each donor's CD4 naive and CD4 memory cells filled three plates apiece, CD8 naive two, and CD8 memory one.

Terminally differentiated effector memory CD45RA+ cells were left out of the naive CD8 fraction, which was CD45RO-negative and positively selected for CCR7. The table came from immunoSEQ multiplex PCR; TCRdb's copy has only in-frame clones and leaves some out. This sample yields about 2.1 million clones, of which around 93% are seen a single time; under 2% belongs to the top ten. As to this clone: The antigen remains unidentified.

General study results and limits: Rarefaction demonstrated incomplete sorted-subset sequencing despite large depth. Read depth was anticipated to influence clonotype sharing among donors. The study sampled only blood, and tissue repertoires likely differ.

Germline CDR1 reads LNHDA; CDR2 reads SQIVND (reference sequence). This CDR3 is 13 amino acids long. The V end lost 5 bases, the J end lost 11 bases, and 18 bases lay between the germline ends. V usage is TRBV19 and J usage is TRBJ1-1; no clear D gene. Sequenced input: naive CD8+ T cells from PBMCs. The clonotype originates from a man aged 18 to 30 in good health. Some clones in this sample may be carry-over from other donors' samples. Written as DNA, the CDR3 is TGTGCCAGTAGTCCAATCCGACTCGATCGGGCTTTCTTT. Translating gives CASSPIRLDRAFF.